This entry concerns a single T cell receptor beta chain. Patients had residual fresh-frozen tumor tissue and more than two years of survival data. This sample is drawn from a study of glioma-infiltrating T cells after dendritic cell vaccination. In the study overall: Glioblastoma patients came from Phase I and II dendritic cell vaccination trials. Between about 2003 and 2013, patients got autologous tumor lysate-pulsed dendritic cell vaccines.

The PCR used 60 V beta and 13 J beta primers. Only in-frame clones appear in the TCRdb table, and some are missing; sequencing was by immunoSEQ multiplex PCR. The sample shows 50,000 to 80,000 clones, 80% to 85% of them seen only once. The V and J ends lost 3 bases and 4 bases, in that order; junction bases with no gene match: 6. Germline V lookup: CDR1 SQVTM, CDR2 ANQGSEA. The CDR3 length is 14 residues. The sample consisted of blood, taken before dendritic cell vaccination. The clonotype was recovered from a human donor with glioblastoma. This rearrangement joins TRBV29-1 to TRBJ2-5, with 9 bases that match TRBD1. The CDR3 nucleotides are TGCAGCGTTGATGAGACAGGGGGTGGAGAGACCCAGTACTTC. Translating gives CSVDETGGGETQYF. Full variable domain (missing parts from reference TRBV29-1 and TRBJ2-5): SAVISQKPSRDICQRGTSLTIQCQVDSQVTMMFWYRQQPGQSLTLIATANQGSEATYESGFVIDKFPISRPNLTFSTLTVSNMSPEDSSIYLCSVDETGGGETQYFGPGTRLLVL.